The following is a T cell receptor (beta chain) sequence with its context. Its matching antigen is unknown. These data are taken from a study of shared clonotypes between healthy human individuals. The protocol was immunoSEQ multiplex PCR, while the TCRdb copy is restricted to in-frame clones and leaves out a portion. The sample consists of 950,000 to 1,300,000 clones, roughly 75% of them appearing once. General study results and limits: Naive CD4 clonotypes were shared across several donors at 4% to 5%.

This CDR3 comprises 14 residues. Germline values: CDR1 MNHNS, CDR2 SASEGT. Trimming cost V 4 bases and J 0 bases, with 9 bases left between them. This clonotype was sampled from a man between 18 and 29 years old in good health. The V call is TRBV6-1, the J call TRBJ1-1; the D is unclear. The sequencing input was memory CD4+ T cells sorted from blood. The subset: CD45RA-negative fraction. CDR3 sequence (DNA): TGTGCCAGCAGTGGCCCAGGCATGAACACTGAAGCTTTCTTT. Translating it yields CASSGPGMNTEAFF.